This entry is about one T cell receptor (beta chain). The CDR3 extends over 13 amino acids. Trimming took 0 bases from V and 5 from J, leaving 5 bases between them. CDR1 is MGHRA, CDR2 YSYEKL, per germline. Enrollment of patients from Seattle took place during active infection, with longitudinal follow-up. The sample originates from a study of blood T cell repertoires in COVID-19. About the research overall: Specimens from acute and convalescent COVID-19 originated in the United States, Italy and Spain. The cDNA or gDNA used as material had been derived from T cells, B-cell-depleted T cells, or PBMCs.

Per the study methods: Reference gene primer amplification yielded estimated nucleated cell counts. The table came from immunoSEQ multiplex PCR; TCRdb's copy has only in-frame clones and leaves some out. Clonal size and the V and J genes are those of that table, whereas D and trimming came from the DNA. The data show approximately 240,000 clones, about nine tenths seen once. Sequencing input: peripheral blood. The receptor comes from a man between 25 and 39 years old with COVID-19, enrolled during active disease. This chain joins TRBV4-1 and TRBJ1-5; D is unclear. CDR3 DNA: TGCGCCAGCAGCCAAGATCCCTATCAGCCCCAGCATTTT. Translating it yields CASSQDPYQPQHF.